This T cell receptor beta chain is from a study of T cell repertoires in aging, cancer and after chemotherapy. The table lists this clonotype with a few counts. This CDR3 has 14 amino acids. Germline lookup yields CDR1 SEHNR and CDR2 FQNEAQ (reference sequence). TCR beta rearrangements were amplified from peripheral blood genomic DNA. TRB rearrangements spanning V, D and J were amplified using mixed TRB-A/B primers. TCRdb re-called the multiplex PCR reads with MiXCR, one entry per CDR3 protein. The repertoire holds 7,000 to 9,500 distinct CDR3 sequences, with under 35% as singletons. The chain combines TRBV7-9 with TRBJ1-6; maybe TRBD1 (5 bases). This TCR was sampled from a human donor in good health. Sequencing used blood. CDR3 amino acids: CAFERPGQGSPLHF. The CDR3 region has the DNA TGTGCTTTCGAGAGGCCAGGTCAGGGTTCACCCCTCCACTTT.